A single sample is the source of the 9 T cell receptor beta chains below, sequenced in a study of T cell clones after liver transplantation. Clones were read by immunoSEQ multiplex PCR, and TCRdb kept only the in-frame ones, dropping some. In the table there are around 19,000 clones, more than 65% of which are singletons. Material: CD8+ T cells from blood, obtained less than 70 months after liver transplant. These receptors were collected from a human patient who received a liver transplant. T cells may partly derive from the graft donor.

CDR3 protein: CASSQDQAGKYEQYF. CDR3 sequence (DNA): TGTGCCAGCAGCCAAGATCAGGCGGGTAAATACGAGCAGTACTTC. The chain uses TRBV14 and TRBJ2-7; a weak D match, TRBD2 (5 bases). Germline V gene lookup returns CDR1 SGHDN and CDR2 FVKESK. The CDR3 totals 15 residues. V lost 0 bases and J lost 4, with 13 bases in between.

The chain links TRBV29-1 to TRBJ1-2; weak D call: TRBD1 (6 bases). The germline V and J ends were trimmed by 7 bases and 4 bases, with 22 bases remaining between them. There are 15 residues in the CDR3. Germline V CDR1 and CDR2: SQVTM, ANQGSEA. CDR3 residues: CSASSEGTTAYGYTF. The CDR3 DNA is TGCAGCGCCTCTTCTGAGGGGACAACGGCCTATGGCTACACCTTC.

This chain joins TRBV5-1 and TRBJ1-6, with 7 bases aligning to TRBD1. Trimming at V came to 4 bases and at J to 9 bases, leaving 7 bases not matched to a gene. This CDR3 comprises 14 residues. The germline V gene has CDR1 SGHRS and CDR2 YFSETQ. The CDR3 here is CASSLEGAGSPLHF. The CDR3 coding sequence is TGCGCCAGCAGCCTTGAGGGGGCTGGTTCACCCCTCCACTTT.

This clone turned up a few times. The V gene is TRBV7-9, the J gene TRBJ2-4, with TRBD1 matching over 8 bases. The germline V gene has CDR1 SEHNR and CDR2 FQNEAQ (reference sequence). CDR3 size: 15 residues. After removal of 5 bases from V and 3 bases from J, the junction contained 6 bases not matched to a gene. This CDR3 is CASSHTQGDKNIQYF. In DNA, the CDR3 is TGTGCCAGCAGCCATACACAGGGGGACAAAAACATTCAGTACTTC.

The chain joins TRBV28 to TRBJ2-7; a possible D gene is TRBD1 (6 bases). The V gene lost 4 bases and the J gene lost 5 bases, with 15 bases spanning the gap. The CDR3 runs 14 residues. CDR1 is MDHEN and CDR2 is SYDVKM in the germline V gene. The CDR3 here is CASSSGQGIHEQYF. Here the CDR3 DNA reads TGTGCCAGCAGTTCGGGGCAGGGGATTCACGAGCAGTACTTC.

The chain joins TRBV5-4 to TRBJ1-1; no definite D call. The CDR3 has 11 amino acids. Germline assignment: CDR1 SGHNT and CDR2 YYREEE (reference sequence). With 0 bases removed from V and 12 bases from J, the gap between germline ends came to 9 bases. DNA of the CDR3: TGTGCCAGCAGCTTGGCAGGAGAATCTTTCTTT. Protein sequence: CASSLAGESFF.

The rearrangement links TRBV27 to TRBJ2-2, with D perhaps TRBD2 (5 bases). The CDR3 loop spans 15 amino acids. Germline CDR1 MNHEY, CDR2 SMNVEV (reference sequence). The V and J ends lost 4 bases and 3 bases respectively, with 12 bases between them. In nucleotides, the CDR3 is TGTGCCAGCAGTTCGCGGGCCGCTGACACCGGGGAGCTGTTTTTT. Translating it yields CASSSRAADTGELFF.

V usage is TRBV27 and J usage is TRBJ2-1; D tentatively reads TRBD1 or TRBD2 (5 bases each). CDR3 size: 13 residues. Trimming removed 3 bases at V and 7 bases at J, with 10 bases between. CDR1 is MNHEY, CDR2 SMNVEV, per germline (reference sequence). The CDR3 sequence: CASSLGPINEQFF. DNA for the CDR3: TGTGCCAGCAGTTTGGGACCGATAAATGAGCAGTTCTTC.

This sequence joins TRBV28 and TRBJ2-3, with D maybe TRBD2 (5 bases). The ends were cut back, 10 bases at V and 11 bases at J, with 25 bases in the middle. Per the germline V gene, CDR1 is MDHEN and CDR2 is SYDVKM. There are 14 residues in the CDR3. CDR3 in DNA: TGTGCCACCCGGTCGGCCGTCGAACTAGAGGGGCAGTATTTT. Protein sequence: CATRSAVELEGQYF.